This paragraph reports one T cell receptor beta chain. Its antigen is undetermined. Germline V gene lookup returns CDR1 PRHDT and CDR2 FYEKMQ (reference sequence). The length of the CDR3 is 12 residues. Trimming removed 2 bases from V and 6 bases from J, with 5 bases in between. The data were obtained in a study of radiotherapy plus CTLA-4 blockade in lung cancer. Overall study context: Objective responses were documented in around 20% of patients, with disease control in approximately 32%.

Study-level points and caveats: Interferon-beta and early blood T cell clone dynamics reportedly predicted response best. Radiotherapy plus ipilimumab was followed by expansion in blood of tumor-derived TCR clones.

Generated by immunoSEQ multiplex PCR, the TCRdb table keeps only in-frame clones and is missing some. The sample lists roughly 76,000 clones, roughly 74% occurring once. Specimen: peripheral blood, collected from a patient treated with radiotherapy plus ipilimumab. This chain connects TRBV13 to TRBJ2-4; D is undetermined. This TCR was sampled from a human donor with non-small cell lung cancer whose response to radiotherapy plus ipilimumab could not be evaluated. This chain's CDR3 is CASSLSGNIQYF. Here the CDR3 DNA reads TGTGCCAGCAGCTTATCGGGAAACATTCAGTACTTC. The full variable domain, rest sourced from reference TRBV13 and TRBJ2-4, is AAGVIQSPRHLIKEKRETATLKCYPIPRHDTVYWYQQGPGQDPQFLISFYEKMQSDKGSIPDRFSAQQFSDYHSELNMSSLELGDSALYFCASSLSGNIQYFGAGTRLSVL.